The text below deals with one T cell receptor (beta chain). The data originate from a study of Ad26.COV2.S vaccination and SARS-CoV-2 variants. Treatment reported: roughly 20 received Ad26.COV2.S at low or high dose, single or two shots; a few received placebo; per-sample allocation not given. The samples were gathered on day 63 after the first injection of vaccine or placebo. This CDR3 region has 12 residues. Germline-derived CDR1 and CDR2 are SQVTM and ANQGSEA. After removal of 7 bases from V and 5 bases from J, the junction contained 4 bases not matched to a gene. Assay used: immunoSEQ multiplex PCR; TCRdb lists only in-frame clones, some missing. The sample holds roughly 390,000 clones, around nine tenths seen once.

The sequences come from peripheral blood, collected in a trial of Ad26.COV2.S vaccine versus placebo. The chain recombines TRBV29-1 with TRBJ1-2; 10 nucleotides line up with TRBD1. The source is a person between 18 and 65 years old who received the Ad26.COV2.S COVID-19 vaccine or a placebo. In nucleotides, the CDR3 is TGCAGCGCCGGACAGGGGGTTTATGGCTACACCTTC. It encodes CSAGQGVYGYTF.